Below, 11 T cell receptor beta chains from the same sample are listed, as sequenced in a study of T cells in Graves' hyperthyroidism and ophthalmopathy (dated by TCRdb to about 2019). The method was multiplex PCR. Sequencing was performed on an Illumina HiSeq 2000. Amplification of TCR beta CDR3 regions was carried out from RNA transcripts. For the first round of RT-PCR on the TCR CDR3, the HTBI primer set was used together with the Qiagen OneStep RT-PCR kit. TCRdb reprocessing: public reads trimmed at Q25 with fastp, clones called with MiXCR, in-frame beta chains kept. Every entry covers one CDR3 protein and lists the most common genes and DNA from its rows. In all, the sample holds a few hundred thousand distinct CDR3 sequences, and roughly 13% of those were seen once. The ten largest clones represent around 32% of the sample. Sequencing input: blood. These receptors all come from a middle-aged woman with Graves' ophthalmopathy.

This clonotype was seen only a few times. The chain employs TRBV24-1 and TRBJ1-5, with D possibly matching TRBD1 (5 bases). Looked up from germline, CDR1 is KGHDR and CDR2 is SFDVKD. Trimming shortened V by 4 bases and J by 1 base, and 10 bases separated the two germline ends. CDR3 length: 15 amino acids. The CDR3 nucleotides are TGTGCCACCAGTGACGCCCGGGGCAGCAATCAGCCCCAGCATTTT. Its protein is CATSDARGSNQPQHF.

In its sample, this clonotype was seen many times. The rearrangement links TRBV16 to TRBJ2-7; the D is unclear. This CDR3 region has 13 residues. The V gene's germline CDR1 is KGHSY and CDR2 FQNENV. The V end was cut by 7 bases, the J end by 3 bases, with 13 bases between. The CDR3 sequence is CASTTNYLYEQYF. The CDR3 nucleotides read TGTGCCAGCACCACCAATTATCTCTACGAGCAGTACTTC.

This clonotype was recorded at least ten times. The J gene is TRBJ1-1, the V gene TRBV5-1, with D possibly matching TRBD1 (5 bases). This CDR3 is 14 amino acids long. Germline V gene lookup returns CDR1 SGHRS and CDR2 YFSETQ. V lost 3 bases, J lost 7 bases, and 16 bases lay in between. The CDR3 DNA follows: TGCGCCAGCAGCTACCAGTTCAAGGGGCTTGAAGCTTTCTTT. Residues: CASSYQFKGLEAFF.

Ten or more counts support this clonotype. V gene TRBV7-2 combines with J gene TRBJ1-6; perhaps TRBD1 as D (5 bases). The CDR3 loop spans 16 amino acids. Trimming took off 6 bases at V and 0 bases at J, with 12 bases between the two ends. The V gene's germline CDR1 is SGHTA and CDR2 FQGNSA. CDR3 in DNA: TGTGCCAGCAGGCGGGACGGGAGCTCCTATAATTCACCCCTCCACTTT. Translation: CASRRDGSSYNSPLHF.

This clonotype was seen repeatedly, ten times or more. The chain joins TRBV25-1 to TRBJ1-1, with D unresolved. This CDR3 has 14 amino acids. From germline, CDR1 is MGHDK and CDR2 SYGVNS. The V end was cut by 4 bases, the J end by 3 bases, with 12 bases between. CDR3 bases: TGTGCCAGCAGTGCGACCACAGAGCACACTGAAGCTTTCTTT. Its translation is CASSATTEHTEAFF.

This clonotype was detected only a few times. V gene TRBV10-2 combines with J gene TRBJ1-1, with D unclear. The V end was cut by 6 bases, the J end by 0 bases, with 8 bases between. The CDR3 covers 13 residues. Germline CDR1 reads WSHSY; CDR2 reads SAAADI. The CDR3 spells CASSTDMNTEAFF. Written as DNA, the CDR3 is TGCGCCAGCAGCACAGATATGAACACTGAAGCTTTCTTT.

This clonotype was seen a few times. The J gene is TRBJ1-2, the V gene TRBV24-1; a weak D match, TRBD1 (6 bases). Germline V lookup: CDR1 KGHDR, CDR2 SFDVKD. This CDR3 has 13 residues. The germline V and J ends were trimmed by 5 bases and 8 bases, with 14 bases remaining between them. The CDR3 DNA reads as TGTGCCACCAGTGGAATCAGGGGCGGAGGCTACACCTTC. Amino acids: CATSGIRGGGYTF.

This clonotype was detected many times. The V and J genes are TRBV11-3 and TRBJ2-7; 8 nucleotides agree with TRBD2. CDR1 is SGHNT and CDR2 is YENEEA in the germline V gene. V dropped 5 bases and J dropped 4; count of bases not matched to a gene: 10. The CDR3 contains 15 residues. CDR3 DNA sequence: TGTGCCAGCAGCCCGCGGGGGGCGGACGTGTACGAGCAGTACTTC. Its translation: CASSPRGADVYEQYF.

The chain has TRBV28 and TRBJ2-7; TRBD1 or TRBD2 may be the D gene (5 bases each). Germline V gene lookup returns CDR1 MDHEN and CDR2 SYDVKM. Trimming shortened V by 2 bases and J by 5 bases, and 7 bases separated the two germline ends. The CDR3 consists of 12 residues. CDR3 nucleotides: TGTGCCAGCAGTTTAATGGGGGACGAGCAGTACTTC. Protein: CASSLMGDEQYF.

The chain links TRBV19 to TRBJ1-5; no clear D. Germline V CDR1 and CDR2: LNHDA, SQIVND (reference sequence). This CDR3 contains 17 residues. Between the trimmed V and J ends, which lost 0 bases and 0 bases, there was a span of 12 bases. CDR3: CASSIDPTGTSNQPQHF. The CDR3 bases are TGTGCCAGTAGTATAGATCCAACCGGTACTAGCAATCAGCCCCAGCATTTT.

This clonotype was picked up a small number of times. This chain joins TRBV27 and TRBJ1-5; 8 positions agree with TRBD1. Germline CDR1 reads MNHEY; CDR2 reads SMNVEV (reference sequence). The CDR3 contains 14 residues. V dropped 6 bases and J dropped 5; count of bases not matched to a gene: 6. The CDR3 DNA is TGTGCCAGCAGAATCGGGACAGGCCATCAGCCCCAGCATTTT. This encodes CASRIGTGHQPQHF.